Sequencing of this T cell receptor (beta chain) was carried out in a study of early T cells in non-severe SARS-CoV-2 infection. V lost 5 bases and J 2 bases, leaving 12 bases between the germline ends. The germline V gene has CDR1 SEHNR and CDR2 FQNEAQ (reference sequence). This CDR3 comprises 14 residues. Individual cDNA molecules were tagged with unique molecular identifiers. TCRdb re-called the 5' RACE reads with MiXCR, one entry per CDR3 protein. The table lists 46,000 or so distinct CDR3 sequences, less than 15% of them singletons. This clonotype was picked up many times. Material: whole blood. The receptor's source is an adult who was a healthcare worker with PCR-confirmed SARS-CoV-2 infection or an uninfected control (not recorded which). V usage is TRBV7-9 and J usage is TRBJ1-2; D remains ambiguous. Written as DNA, the CDR3 is TGTGCCAGCAGCCCCCAGACAAGCAACTATGGCTACACCTTC. It encodes CASSPQTSNYGYTF.